This TCR beta chain was recorded in a study of cytomegalovirus exposure and HLA in healthy donors. Overall study: Across about 400 genotyped donors, more than 75% landed in the Caucasian-associated ancestry cluster.

This clone was seen a few times. Its antigen is unidentified. The study, taken as a whole, reports: A later analysis, which compared TCR beta chains of equal frequency, found the HLA-associated ones more clonally expanded.

Healthy bone marrow donors made up the cohort. The PCR ran on 60 Vbeta and 13 Jbeta primers. Sequenced by immunoSEQ multiplex PCR; TCRdb stores in-frame clones only, minus some. The data show about 120,000 clones, about four fifths seen once. The sequence came from a woman in her 30s in good health and CMV-seronegative. The sequenced sample was PBMCs.

The CDR3, as DNA: TGTGCCAGCAGCTCCCAACCAGTCACAGATACGCAGTATTTT. As protein: CASSSQPVTDTQYF. The gene calls are TRBV7-2 and TRBJ2-3, with D unclear. Trimming took 4 bases from V and 2 from J, leaving 10 bases between them. Germline V CDR1 and CDR2: SGHTA, FQGNSA. This CDR3 has 14 amino acids.